The rows below give T cell receptor beta chains drawn from one sample of a study of blood T cell repertoires in COVID-19. The method was immunoSEQ multiplex PCR; TCRdb's version includes in-frame clones alone and lacks a portion of them. Of about 220,000 clones in the sample, about four fifths are singletons; the top ten hold about 3.9%. The sequencing sample was made of PBMCs or T cells enriched from blood (not recorded which). These receptors came from a woman aged 40 to 50 who had been exposed to COVID-19. Each CDR3 is given with its conserved first and last residue. D genes are given only for firm matches. Clone size is not always given. Where it is, it says once, few, many or a class for expanded clones.

TRBV5-6	TRBJ1-2	TRBD1	NA	CASSPGQGRGYTF	TGTGCCAGCAGCCCGGGACAGGGGCGGGGCTACACCTTC
TRBV9	TRBJ1-1	TRBD1	NA	CASSPRGGQGTEAFF	TGTGCCAGCAGCCCCCGGGGCGGACAGGGTACTGAAGCTTTCTTT
TRBV6-5	TRBJ1-4	NA	NA	CASRPGKANEKLFF	TGTGCCAGCAGGCCAGGGAAGGCTAATGAAAAACTGTTTTTT
TRBV6-5	TRBJ2-7	TRBD1	NA	CASRRRDTGGHEQYF	TGTGCCAGCAGACGACGCGATACAGGGGGCCACGAGCAGTACTTC
TRBV12-5	TRBJ1-1	NA	NA	CASRGDTEAFF	TGTGCTAGCCGCGGTGACACTGAAGCTTTCTTT
TRBV10-3	TRBJ1-2	TRBD1	NA	CAINEDRGDRGYTF	TGTGCCATCAACGAGGACAGGGGTGATCGGGGCTACACCTTC
TRBV6-2/TRBV6-3	TRBJ2-1	TRBD2	once	CASSYRISGDTYNEQFF	TGTGCCAGCAGTTACCGAATTAGCGGGGATACCTACAATGAGCAGTTCTTC
TRBV12-5	TRBJ2-5	NA	NA	CASGFQGETQYF	TGTGCTAGTGGTTTCCAGGGAGAGACCCAGTACTTC
TRBV30	TRBJ1-6	TRBD1	NA	CAWSKGQGADSPLHF	TGTGCCTGGAGTAAAGGACAGGGGGCGGATTCACCCCTCCACTTT
TRBV3-1/TRBV3-2	TRBJ1-1	TRBD1	few	CASSHGTGEIAFF	TGTGCCAGCAGCCATGGGACAGGTGAAATAGCTTTCTTT
TRBV11-2	TRBJ2-3	NA	NA	CASSFQGLGGDTQYF	TGTGCCAGCAGCTTTCAGGGGTTAGGGGGAGATACGCAGTATTTT
TRBV7-3	TRBJ2-5	NA	NA	CASSLGGAGETQYF	TGTGCCAGCAGCTTAGGGGGGGCCGGAGAGACCCAGTACTTC
TRBV28	TRBJ1-2	NA	NA	CASSPTGYGYTF	TGTGCCAGCAGTCCCACGGGTTATGGCTACACCTTC
TRBV10-3	TRBJ2-2	NA	NA	CAISEASRNTGELFF	TGTGCCATCAGTGAGGCCTCGCGTAACACCGGGGAGCTGTTTTTT
TRBV28	TRBJ2-7	TRBD2	NA	CASSQTSGGPTYEQYF	TGTGCCAGCAGCCAAACTAGCGGGGGGCCCACCTACGAGCAGTACTTC
TRBV7-8	TRBJ2-7	TRBD1	NA	CASSVRDSFYEQYF	TGTGCCAGCAGTGTCCGGGACAGCTTCTACGAGCAGTACTTC
TRBV2	TRBJ2-5	NA	NA	CASQQETQYF	TGTGCCAGCCAGCAAGAGACCCAGTACTTC
TRBV5-6	TRBJ2-3	NA	NA	CASSARSTGGPPDTQYF	TGTGCCAGCAGCGCGCGCTCTACGGGGGGCCCCCCAGATACGCAGTATTTT
TRBV14	TRBJ2-5	TRBD1	NA	CASKGQGGVQTQYF	TGTGCCAGCAAGGGACAGGGCGGGGTGCAGACCCAGTACTTC
TRBV19	TRBJ1-1	TRBD1	NA	CASSMGDRVPEAFF	TGTGCCAGTAGTATGGGAGACAGGGTTCCCGAAGCTTTCTTT
TRBV19	TRBJ2-5	TRBD1	NA	CASSMGQGEETQYF	TGTGCCAGTAGTATGGGACAGGGCGAAGAGACCCAGTACTTC
TRBV5-1	TRBJ1-2	TRBD1	NA	CASSQGVNYGYTF	TGCGCCAGCTCACAGGGGGTTAACTATGGCTACACCTTC
TRBV10-3	TRBJ2-5	NA	NA	CAITAGTGLGETQYF	TGTGCCATCACTGCGGGGACGGGACTCGGCGAGACCCAGTACTTC
TRBV5-4	TRBJ2-3	TRBD1	few	CASSRQTGSVDTQYF	TGTGCCAGCAGCCGGCAGACAGGGTCGGTAGATACGCAGTATTTT
TRBV2	TRBJ2-1	TRBD1	few	CASSPASRQGRTYNEQFF	TGTGCCAGCAGTCCAGCCTCCCGACAGGGGAGGACCTACAATGAGCAGTTCTTC
TRBV6-5	TRBJ2-1	TRBD1	once	CASSYPRGRSYEQFF	TGTGCCAGCAGTTACCCCAGGGGGCGCAGTTATGAGCAGTTCTTC
TRBV24-1	TRBJ2-7	TRBD1	NA	CATSDKYRGYEQYF	TGTGCCACCAGTGACAAATACAGGGGCTACGAGCAGTACTTC
TRBV7-3	TRBJ2-1	NA	NA	CASSLAGFSSYNEQFF	TGTGCCAGCAGCTTAGCAGGGTTCAGCTCCTACAATGAGCAGTTCTTC
TRBV11-3	TRBJ2-3	TRBD2	NA	CASSPAGLDTQYF	TGTGCCAGCAGCCCAGCGGGGCTGGATACGCAGTATTTT